This TCR beta chain was sequenced in a study of T cells in Graves' hyperthyroidism and ophthalmopathy. Findings and caveats of the study: Ophthalmopathy was distinguished from stable hyperthyroidism by 13 V-J signatures.

The investigators amplified TCR beta CDR3 regions from RNA transcripts. TCR CDR3 underwent first-round RT-PCR with the HTBI primer set. TCRdb re-analysed the multiplex PCR reads in MiXCR, keeping a single row per CDR3 protein. The sample includes hundreds of thousands of distinct CDR3 sequences, about 20% of them seen just once. There are 15 residues in the CDR3. V lost 5 bases to trimming and J lost 4 bases; unmatched junction nucleotides: 9. Germline loops: CDR1 SEHNR, CDR2 FQNEAQ (reference sequence). This clonotype was found a few times. Its antigen remains unknown. The chain uses TRBV7-9 and TRBJ2-7, with 9 bases matching TRBD1. The source material was blood. The clonotype was recovered from a young man with Graves' ophthalmopathy. CDR3 sequence reads: CASSGDWDRAYEQYF. As DNA, the CDR3 is TGTGCCAGCAGCGGAGATTGGGACAGGGCTTACGAGCAGTACTTC. The full variable domain, in which reference TRBV7-9 and TRBJ2-7 provide the parts outside the CDR3, is DTGVSQNPRHKITKRGQNVTFRCDPISEHNRLYWYRQTLGQGPEFLTYFQNEAQLEKSRLLSDRFSAERPKGSFSTLEIQRTEQGDSAMYLCASSGDWDRAYEQYFGPGTRLTVT.